This TCR beta chain emerged from a study of blood T cells in healthy people across ages. This clonotype was seen a few times. Combining a sample-barcoded 5' primer with a J-beta primer mix, a second PCR ran for 7 to 11 cycles. Each TCR beta cDNA got a 12-nucleotide random molecular identifier. In TCRdb, the 5' RACE reads were re-called with MiXCR into one record per CDR3 protein. The profile shows about 670,000 distinct CDR3 sequences, roughly 43% of them singletons. In germline, CDR1 is MNHEY, CDR2 SVGAGI. The CDR3 has 16 amino acids. The V segment lost 6 bases and the J segment 4 bases; nucleotides outside the gene matches: 13.

V gene TRBV6-5 combines with J gene TRBJ1-2; TRBD1 matches at 8 bases. This receptor was identified in a man older than 75 in good health. The sequencing input was blood. The CDR3 coding sequence is TGTGCCAGCAGGAGGACAGGGACCAGTTTCGCCTATGGCTACACCTTC. Translating gives CASRRTGTSFAYGYTF.